These T cell receptor beta chains were read from a single sample in a study of T-cell memory formation after mild COVID-19. One entry per CDR3 protein, called by TCRdb with MiXCR from the 5' RACE reads. The sample has 190,000 or so distinct CDR3 sequences, roughly 23% seen once. Sequencing was performed on PBMCs or a T cell subset sorted from them (not recorded which). Every receptor here comes from an adult woman who had mild COVID-19 (a few samples of this study predate the infection). Cell type and time point are not known. CDR3s include the opening cysteine and the closing phenylalanine or tryptophan. Fields, in order: V gene, J gene, CDR3 protein.

>TRBV15|TRBJ1-1
CATSRVMNTEAFF
>TRBV7-9|TRBJ2-1
CASSSPIVVAGDGVSYNEQFF
>TRBV24-1|TRBJ1-2
CATSVHDRDGYTF
>TRBV6-5|TRBJ1-1
CASSYGKGGTEAFF
>TRBV11-2|TRBJ2-1
CASSERQGNEQFF
>TRBV3-1|TRBJ2-1
CASSQELVGEGVNEQFF
>TRBV3-1|TRBJ2-3
CASSFKEADTQYF
>TRBV29-1|TRBJ2-7
CSVDWGYEQYF
>TRBV5-1|TRBJ2-7
CASSLGPTGPYF
>TRBV29-1|TRBJ2-3
CSVRGLAGEYTDTQYF
>TRBV11-3|TRBJ2-3
CASSLGSLRRLVLGGTQYF
>TRBV29-1|TRBJ2-7
CSVSETRTYEQYF
>TRBV13|TRBJ2-1
CASSSGTDSYNEQFF
>TRBV5-1|TRBJ2-7
CASSLVETVTYEQYF
>TRBV7-2|TRBJ1-1
CASSLPPDRLFF
>TRBV15|TRBJ2-7
CATSRVGDRSYEQYF
>TRBV6-5|TRBJ2-5
CASSYKLQETQYF
>TRBV5-1|TRBJ2-3
CASSLERTGPDTQYF
>TRBV7-6|TRBJ1-5
CASSLGLGPQDRTDQPQHF
>TRBV2|TRBJ1-5
CASSGAPQGIDQPQHF